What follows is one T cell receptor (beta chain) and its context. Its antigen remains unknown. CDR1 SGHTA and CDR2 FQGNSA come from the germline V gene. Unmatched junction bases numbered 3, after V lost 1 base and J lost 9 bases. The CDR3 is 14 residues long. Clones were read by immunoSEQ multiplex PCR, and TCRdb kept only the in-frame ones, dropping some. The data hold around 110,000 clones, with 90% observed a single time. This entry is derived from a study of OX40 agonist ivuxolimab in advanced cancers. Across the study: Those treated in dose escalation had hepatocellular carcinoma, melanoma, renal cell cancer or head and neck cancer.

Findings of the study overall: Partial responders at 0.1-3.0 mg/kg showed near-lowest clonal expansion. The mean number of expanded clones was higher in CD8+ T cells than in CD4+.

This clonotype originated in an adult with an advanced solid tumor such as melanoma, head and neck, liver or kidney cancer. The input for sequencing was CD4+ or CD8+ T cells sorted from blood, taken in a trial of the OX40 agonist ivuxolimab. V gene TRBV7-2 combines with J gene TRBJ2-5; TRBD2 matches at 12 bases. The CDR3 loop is CASSLGLAGEAQYF. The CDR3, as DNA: TGTGCCAGCAGCTTAGGACTAGCGGGGGAGGCCCAGTACTTC.